Listed below are T cell receptor beta chains from one sample, sequenced in a study of Tregs in tolerant kidney transplant recipients. The table came from immunoSEQ multiplex PCR; TCRdb's copy has only in-frame clones and leaves some out. The sample consists of about 120,000 clones, 92% of them appearing once. Sequencing used CD4+ T cells from blood. The receptors stem from a human donor in good health. Both conserved end residues are trimmed from each CDR3.

TRBV5-5	ASSFWASDSAETQY
TRBV6-1	ATSYVSGANVLT
TRBV30	AWRNRQTYEQY
TRBV5-8	ASSLGRTSGGLETQY
TRBV27	ASATGRVLYNEQF
TRBV7-2	ASSFWGAGGANVLT
TRBV2	ASRAGWRNTEAF
TRBV6-6	ASSYSQGQETQY
TRBV19	ASRPPRTRDNQPQH
TRBV19	ASSMNSRMNNSPLH
TRBV9	ASSVNSGRASNEQF
TRBV7-8	ASSAFRDREGKGNQPQH
TRBV21-1	ASTLLAGGADTQY
TRBV2	ASNLGGEKLF
TRBV6-4	ASSVASGRPYNEQF
TRBV6-5	ASSRDRAGEQF
TRBV6-6	ASSYIDRFNYGYT
TRBV5-1	ASMVMPGNTIY
TRBV6-1	ASSDRLGQPQH
TRBV7-7	ASSPSGTRTDTQY
TRBV29-1	SATGGPNTIY
TRBV14	ASSGKLVNEQF
TRBV5-1	ASSSAGSAYNEQF
TRBV5-4	ASSSQQGRYEQY
TRBV18	ASSLGQVYGYT
TRBV25-1	ASSEFATNEKLF
TRBV4-1	ASSPRGTDNEQF
TRBV5-1	ASSLAAGAGANVLT
TRBV19	ASTPGGQGVGKLF
TRBV19	ASSIDRRSGNTIY
TRBV19	ASSTLSTTGAPGYT